These T cell receptor beta chains were read from a single sample in a study of blood T cell repertoires in COVID-19. Assay: immunoSEQ multiplex PCR; the TCRdb copy retains only in-frame clones and omits some. The table records some 170,000 clones, roughly four fifths of them present only once. Material: peripheral blood. Receptors were obtained from a man in his sixties with active or convalescent COVID-19. Each CDR3 is given with its conserved first and last residue.

V gene,CDR3 protein
TRBV5-1,CASSMTGGNQNIQYF
TRBV20-1,CSASTGGPAKNIQYF
TRBV19,CASRPGQGRANTEAFF
TRBV24-1,CATSGLATGLSYNEQFF
TRBV28,CASSYRGRWSEQYF
TRBV7-6,CASSSGPGGNEQFF
TRBV5-6,CASSPRGNNYGYTF
TRBV6-5,CASSYSGRTYGYTF
TRBV3-1/TRBV3-2,CASSQRAGNTGELFF
TRBV5-6,CASSLGQGGRTEAFF
TRBV6-5,CASRHTTSNQPQHF
TRBV7-9,CASSLVYRGSGAPEKLFF
TRBV28,CASSSHSGPTEAFF
TRBV3-1/TRBV3-2,CASSSRGYEETQYF
TRBV19,CASSIQGAYEQYF
TRBV28,CASRRTSSNQPQHF
TRBV19,CASRRGETSGTVDTQYF
TRBV5-8,CASSFGTHSYEQYF
TRBV29-1,CSVARSGENTIYF
TRBV7-9,CASSPWTGEILSGNTIYF
TRBV11-1,CASSSGQGSWEQYF
TRBV9,CASSVGSAGQPSTDTQYF
TRBV5-1,CASNSAGSNTGELFF
TRBV15,CATSRPGTGGLEKLFF
TRBV6-5,CASSATWGTEQPQHF
TRBV2,CASRRFGTYEQYF
TRBV5-1,CASSLNGLQIPSPLHF
TRBV5-5,CASSQTGVRSPLHF
TRBV10-3,CAISDPRAGAVEAFF
TRBV7-4,CASSTGTSGGTNEQFF
TRBV9,CASSVDRQGTGNTIYF
TRBV7-2,CASKSSSGTGELFF
TRBV2,CASSETGTEAFF
TRBV7-9,CASSHSPGQGYEQYF
TRBV7-8,CASSQFGGNTGELFF
TRBV5-1,CASSLISAGVLVGQPQHF
TRBV5-6,CASSFTGVEQYF